The clone carrying this T cell receptor (beta chain) was found many times. Its cognate antigen is unknown. CDR3 and TCR beta VDJ profiling relied on genomic DNA as the template. MiXCR, run by TCRdb on the reads, gives a single entry per CDR3 protein. The table records around 150,000 distinct CDR3 sequences, around 48% of them present only once. The data were obtained in a study of CD8+CD57+ T cells in acquired aplastic anemia. Regarding the study as a whole: Found in both controls and patients were about 30 CD8+ CDR3 sequences. The CD8+ Simpson's diversity of patients and controls was not significantly different.

From germline, CDR1 is SGHRS and CDR2 YFSETQ. V gave up 2 bases and J gave up 0 bases, with 14 bases separating them. The CDR3 spans 16 residues. CD8+CD57+ cell expansion, shown by flow cytometry, had occurred in the patients selected for sequencing. Patients were treatment-naive when blood was sampled. This rearrangement joins TRBV5-1 to TRBJ1-1; D might be TRBD1 (6 bases). The sample was sorted CD4+, CD8+, or CD8+CD57+ T cells (not recorded which) from PBMCs. This TCR derives from a human donor with aplastic anemia. CDR3 sequence (DNA): TGCGCCAGCAGCTTCTCGGGACAAGGGTTGAACACTGAAGCTTTCTTT. Residues: CASSFSGQGLNTEAFF.